The entry that follows covers one TCR beta chain sequence. Its antigen is not known. The CDR3 is made up of 15 amino acids. V shed 2 bases and J 3 bases; nucleotides not matched to a gene: 4. CDR1 is SGHTA, CDR2 FQGNSA, per germline. This sample stems from a study of beta chain features in type 1 diabetes. General observations from the study: There was a moderate but significant shortening of TCRB CDR3s in all four CD4+ subsets of Type 1 diabetes patients.

Sequencing targeted expressed TCRB transcripts, as all isolated RNA had been reverse transcribed. Measured with immunoSEQ multiplex PCR; TCRdb has only the in-frame clones, and not every one. The sample holds over 350,000 clones; more than 13% are singletons and the top ten take more than 0.015%. The TCR was taken from a woman younger than 35 in good health. The material sequenced was naive CD4+ T cells from blood. The chain recombines TRBV7-2 with TRBJ2-1, with 7 nucleotides matching TRBD2. CDR3 residues: CASSLLLAGYNEQFF. CDR3 nucleotides: TGTGCCAGCAGCTTACTGTTAGCGGGCTACAATGAGCAGTTCTTC.